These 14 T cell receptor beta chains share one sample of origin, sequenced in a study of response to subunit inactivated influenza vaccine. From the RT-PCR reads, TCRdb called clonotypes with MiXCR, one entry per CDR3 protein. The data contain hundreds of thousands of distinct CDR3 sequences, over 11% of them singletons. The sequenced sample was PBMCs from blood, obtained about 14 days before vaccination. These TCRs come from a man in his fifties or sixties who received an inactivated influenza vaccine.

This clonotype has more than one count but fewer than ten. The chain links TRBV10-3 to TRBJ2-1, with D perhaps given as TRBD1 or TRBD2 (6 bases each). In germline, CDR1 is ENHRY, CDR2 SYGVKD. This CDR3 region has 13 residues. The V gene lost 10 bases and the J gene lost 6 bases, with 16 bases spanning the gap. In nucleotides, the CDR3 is TGTGCCACTAACGAGGGGGGCGCCAATGAGCAGTTCTTC. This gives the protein CATNEGGANEQFF.

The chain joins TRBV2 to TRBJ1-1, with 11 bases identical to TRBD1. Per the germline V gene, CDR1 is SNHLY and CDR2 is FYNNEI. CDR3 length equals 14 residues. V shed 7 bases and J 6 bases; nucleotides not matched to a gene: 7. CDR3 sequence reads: CASKLDRGLAEAFF. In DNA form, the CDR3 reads TGTGCCAGCAAGTTGGACAGGGGGCTGGCTGAAGCTTTCTTT.

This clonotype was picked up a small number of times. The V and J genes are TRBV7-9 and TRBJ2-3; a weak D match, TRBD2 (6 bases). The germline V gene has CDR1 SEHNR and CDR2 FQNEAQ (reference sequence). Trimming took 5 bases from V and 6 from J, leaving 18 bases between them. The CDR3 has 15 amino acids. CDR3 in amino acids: CASSPRGGINDTQYF. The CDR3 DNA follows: TGTGCCAGCAGCCCCCGTGGGGGGATTAATGATACGCAGTATTTT.

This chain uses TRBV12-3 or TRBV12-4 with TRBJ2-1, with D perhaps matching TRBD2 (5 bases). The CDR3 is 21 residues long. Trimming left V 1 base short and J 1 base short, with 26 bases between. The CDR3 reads CASSLVRERFFTRGSYNEQFF. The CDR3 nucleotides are TGTGCCAGCAGTTTAGTACGTGAACGATTCTTCACTAGAGGTTCCTACAATGAGCAGTTCTTC.

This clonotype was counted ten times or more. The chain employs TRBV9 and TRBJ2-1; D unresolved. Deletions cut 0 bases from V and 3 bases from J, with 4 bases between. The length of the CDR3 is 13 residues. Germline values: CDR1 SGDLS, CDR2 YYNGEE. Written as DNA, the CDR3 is TGTGCCAGCAGCGTAGATAGCTACAATGAGCAGTTCTTC. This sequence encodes CASSVDSYNEQFF.

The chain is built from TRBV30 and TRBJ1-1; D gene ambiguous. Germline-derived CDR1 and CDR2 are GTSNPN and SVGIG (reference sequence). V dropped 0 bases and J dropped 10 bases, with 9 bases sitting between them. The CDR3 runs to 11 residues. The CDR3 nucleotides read TGTGCCTGGAGTGTTGGAGCGGGAGCTTTCTTT. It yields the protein CAWSVGAGAFF.

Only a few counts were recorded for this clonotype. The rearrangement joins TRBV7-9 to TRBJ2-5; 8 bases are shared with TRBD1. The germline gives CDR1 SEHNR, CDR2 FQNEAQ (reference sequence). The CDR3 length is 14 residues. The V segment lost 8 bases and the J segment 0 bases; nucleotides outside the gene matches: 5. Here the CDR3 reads CASGTGPYQETQYF. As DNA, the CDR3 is TGTGCCAGCGGGACAGGACCTTACCAAGAGACCCAGTACTTC.

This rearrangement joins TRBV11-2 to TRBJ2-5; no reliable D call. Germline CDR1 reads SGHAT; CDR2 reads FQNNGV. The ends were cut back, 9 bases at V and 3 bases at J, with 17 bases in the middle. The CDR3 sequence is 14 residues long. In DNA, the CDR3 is TGTGCCAGTATAAGACACCCGGGCGAAGAGACCCAGTACTTC. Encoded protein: CASIRHPGEETQYF.

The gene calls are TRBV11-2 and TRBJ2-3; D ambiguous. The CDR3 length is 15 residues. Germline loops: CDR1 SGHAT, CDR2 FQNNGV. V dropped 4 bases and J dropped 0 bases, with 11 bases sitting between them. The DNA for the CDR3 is TGTGCCAGCAGCTCCCCCGGGTCTAGCACAGATACGCAGTATTTT. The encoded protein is CASSSPGSSTDTQYF.

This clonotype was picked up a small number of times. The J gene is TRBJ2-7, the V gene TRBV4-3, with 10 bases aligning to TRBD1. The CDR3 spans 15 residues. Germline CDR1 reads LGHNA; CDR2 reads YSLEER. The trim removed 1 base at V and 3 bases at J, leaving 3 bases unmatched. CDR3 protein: CASSQVGQGFYEQYF. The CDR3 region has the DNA TGCGCCAGCAGCCAAGTGGGACAGGGGTTCTACGAGCAGTACTTC.

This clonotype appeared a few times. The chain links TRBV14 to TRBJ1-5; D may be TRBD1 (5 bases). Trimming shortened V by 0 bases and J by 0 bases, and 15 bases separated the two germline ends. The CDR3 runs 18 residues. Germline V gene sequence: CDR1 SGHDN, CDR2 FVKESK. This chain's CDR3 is CASSQDRGRTHSNQPQHF. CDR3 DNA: TGTGCCAGCAGCCAAGACCGGGGACGGACCCATAGCAATCAGCCCCAGCATTTT.

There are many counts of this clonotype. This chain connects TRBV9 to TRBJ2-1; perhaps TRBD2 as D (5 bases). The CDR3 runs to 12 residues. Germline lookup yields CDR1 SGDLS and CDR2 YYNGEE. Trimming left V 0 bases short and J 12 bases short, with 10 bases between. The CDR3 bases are TGTGCCAGCAGCGTAGAAACGGGGAGGCAGTTCTTC. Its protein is CASSVETGRQFF.

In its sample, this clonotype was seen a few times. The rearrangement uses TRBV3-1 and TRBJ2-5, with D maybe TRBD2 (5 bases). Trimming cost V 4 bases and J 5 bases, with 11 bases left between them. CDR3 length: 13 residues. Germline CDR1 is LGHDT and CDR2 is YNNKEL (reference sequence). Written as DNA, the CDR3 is TGTGCCAGCAGCCCGTCGGGGTGGGAGACCCAGTACTTC. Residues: CASSPSGWETQYF.

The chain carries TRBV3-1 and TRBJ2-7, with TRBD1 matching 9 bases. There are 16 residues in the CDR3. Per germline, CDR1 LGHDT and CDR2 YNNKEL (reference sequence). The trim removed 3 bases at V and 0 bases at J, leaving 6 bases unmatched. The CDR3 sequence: CASSHPGQGYSYEQYF. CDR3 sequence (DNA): TGTGCCAGCAGCCATCCGGGACAGGGTTACTCCTACGAGCAGTACTTC.